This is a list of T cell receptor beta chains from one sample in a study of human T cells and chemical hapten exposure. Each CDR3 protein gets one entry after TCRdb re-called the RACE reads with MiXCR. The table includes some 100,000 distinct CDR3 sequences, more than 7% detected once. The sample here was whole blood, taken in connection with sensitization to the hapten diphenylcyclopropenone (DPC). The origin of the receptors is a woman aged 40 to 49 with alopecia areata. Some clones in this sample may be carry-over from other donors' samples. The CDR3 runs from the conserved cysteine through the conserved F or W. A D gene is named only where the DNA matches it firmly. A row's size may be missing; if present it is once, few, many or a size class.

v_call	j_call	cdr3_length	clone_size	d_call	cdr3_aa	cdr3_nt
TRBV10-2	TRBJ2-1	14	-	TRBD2	CASSESWGGHEQFF	TGCGCCAGCAGTGAGTCCTGGGGAGGGCATGAGCAGTTCTTC
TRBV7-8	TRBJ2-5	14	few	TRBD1	CASSSSDRVETQYF	TGTGCCAGCAGCTCCTCTGACAGGGTAGAGACCCAGTACTTC
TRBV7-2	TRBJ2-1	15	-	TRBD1	CASSFRDRGHNEQFF	TGTGCCAGCAGCTTCCGGGACAGGGGGCACAATGAGCAGTTCTTC
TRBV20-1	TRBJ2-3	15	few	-	CSAPVSSRSTDTQYF	TGCAGTGCTCCTGTTAGTAGCCGTAGCACAGATACGCAGTATTTT
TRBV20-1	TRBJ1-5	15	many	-	CSARSLDAMHQPQHF	TGCAGTGCTAGATCCCTGGACGCGATGCATCAGCCCCAGCATTTT
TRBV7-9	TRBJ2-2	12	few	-	CASSLEGGELFF	TGTGCCAGCAGCTTAGAAGGCGGGGAGCTGTTTTTT
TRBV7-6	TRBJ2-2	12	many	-	CASSHAVGELFF	TGTGCCAGCAGCCACGCGGTCGGGGAGCTGTTTTTT
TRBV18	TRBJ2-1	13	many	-	CASSPQWGNEQFF	TGTGCCAGCTCACCGCAATGGGGCAATGAGCAGTTCTTC
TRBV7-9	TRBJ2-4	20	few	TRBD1	CASSLVGDRLAGFGKNIQYF	TGTGCCAGCAGCTTAGTTGGGGACAGGCTGGCGGGGTTTGGCAAAAACATTCAGTACTTC
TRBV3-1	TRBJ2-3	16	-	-	CASTPAEDTYTDTQYF	TGTGCCAGCACCCCTGCCGAGGACACTTACACAGATACGCAGTATTTT
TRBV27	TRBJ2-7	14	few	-	CASSEGRITYEQYF	TGTGCCAGCAGTGAAGGACGGATCACCTACGAGCAGTACTTC
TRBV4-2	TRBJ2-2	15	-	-	CASSRDWSNTGELFF	TGTGCCAGCAGCCGGGACTGGTCGAACACCGGGGAGCTGTTTTTT
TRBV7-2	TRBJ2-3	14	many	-	CASREGGLGDTQYF	TGTGCCAGCAGGGAGGGGGGCCTGGGAGATACGCAGTATTTT
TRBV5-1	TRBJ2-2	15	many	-	CASTGPIGLGGELFF	TGCGCCAGCACGGGACCGATCGGGCTTGGCGGGGAGCTGTTTTTT
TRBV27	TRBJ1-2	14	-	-	CASSPGQWGYGYTF	TGTGCCAGCAGTCCCGGACAGTGGGGCTATGGCTACACCTTC
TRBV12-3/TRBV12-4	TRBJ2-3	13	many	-	CASSARATDTQYF	TGTGCCAGCAGCGCCAGGGCCACAGATACGCAGTATTTT
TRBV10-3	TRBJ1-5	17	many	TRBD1	CATRDPLGTGSNQPQHF	TGTGCCACGCGAGACCCGCTGGGGACAGGGAGCAATCAGCCCCAGCATTTT
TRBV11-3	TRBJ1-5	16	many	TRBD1	CARANGTGGARQPQHF	TGTGCCAGAGCCAACGGGACAGGGGGCGCGAGGCAGCCCCAGCATTTT
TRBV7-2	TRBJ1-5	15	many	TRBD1	CASSFGQGSNQPQHF	TGTGCCAGCAGCTTCGGACAGGGAAGCAATCAGCCCCAGCATTTT
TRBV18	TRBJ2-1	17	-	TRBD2	CASSPQQAGGSYNEQFF	TGTGCCAGCTCACCACAACAAGCGGGGGGATCCTACAATGAGCAGTTCTTC
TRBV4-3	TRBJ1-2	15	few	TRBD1	CASSPDRVWNYGYTF	TGCGCCAGCAGCCCCGACAGGGTTTGGAACTATGGCTACACCTTC
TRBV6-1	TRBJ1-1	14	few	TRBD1	CASRLDRANTEAFF	TGTGCCAGCAGGTTGGACAGGGCCAACACTGAAGCTTTCTTT
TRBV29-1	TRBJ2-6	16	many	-	CSVDEDFSSGANVLTF	TGCAGCGTTGACGAGGACTTCAGCTCTGGGGCCAACGTCCTGACTTTC
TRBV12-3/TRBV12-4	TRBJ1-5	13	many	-	CASSLQQGQPQHF	TGTGCCAGCAGTCTTCAACAGGGACAGCCCCAGCATTTT
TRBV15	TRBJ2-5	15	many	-	CATSRVSDAQETQYF	TGTGCCACCAGCAGAGTTAGCGACGCCCAAGAGACCCAGTACTTC
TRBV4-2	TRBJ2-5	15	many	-	CASSQDRAREETQYF	TGTGCCAGCAGCCAAGATCGGGCACGGGAAGAGACCCAGTACTTC
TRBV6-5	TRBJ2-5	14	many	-	CASSYSRFQETQYF	TGTGCCAGCAGTTACTCCCGCTTCCAAGAGACCCAGTACTTC
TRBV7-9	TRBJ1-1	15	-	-	CASSSKGRQPSEAFF	TGTGCCAGCAGCTCGAAGGGTAGGCAGCCCAGTGAAGCTTTCTTT
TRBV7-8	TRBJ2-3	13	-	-	CAALERSTDTQYF	TGTGCCGCTCTAGAGCGTTCCACAGATACGCAGTATTTT
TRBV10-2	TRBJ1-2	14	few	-	CASTRPDLNYGYTF	TGCGCCAGCACTCGACCAGACCTTAACTATGGCTACACCTTC
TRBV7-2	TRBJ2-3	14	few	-	CAIRGRGRTDTQYF	TGTGCCATCCGAGGGCGGGGAAGAACAGATACGCAGTATTTT
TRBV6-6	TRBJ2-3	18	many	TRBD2	CASSPGLALVVGTDTQYF	TGTGCCAGCAGCCCCGGACTAGCGTTAGTAGTAGGCACAGATACGCAGTATTTT
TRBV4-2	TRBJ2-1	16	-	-	CASSQDQGGPYNEQFF	TGTGCCAGCAGCCAAGATCAGGGGGGGCCCTACAATGAGCAGTTCTTC
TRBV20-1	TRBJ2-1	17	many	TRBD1	CSAGRLRGPSYPNEQFF	TGCAGTGCTGGGCGACTTAGGGGGCCATCGTACCCCAATGAGCAGTTCTTC
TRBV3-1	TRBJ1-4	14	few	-	CASSQRRGNEKLFF	TGTGCCAGCAGCCAGCGGAGGGGGAATGAAAAACTGTTTTTT
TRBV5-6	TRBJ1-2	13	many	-	CASSLGRNYGYTF	TGTGCCAGCAGCTTGGGGAGGAACTATGGCTACACCTTC
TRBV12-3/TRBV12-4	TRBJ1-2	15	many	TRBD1	CASSWAGGFTFGYTF	TGTGCCAGCAGTTGGGCAGGGGGATTTACCTTTGGCTACACCTTC
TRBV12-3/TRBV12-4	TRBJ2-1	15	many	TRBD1	CASSRDRGLNNEQFF	TGTGCCAGCAGCCGGGACAGGGGGCTAAACAATGAGCAGTTCTTC
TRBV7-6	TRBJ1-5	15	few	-	CASSALGGSNQPQHF	TGTGCCAGCAGCGCTCTGGGGGGTAGCAATCAGCCCCAGCATTTT
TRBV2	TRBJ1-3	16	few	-	CASSWEAGTSGNTIYF	TGTGCCAGCAGTTGGGAGGCAGGAACCTCTGGAAACACCATATATTTT
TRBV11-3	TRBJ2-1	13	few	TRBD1	CASSFPGQGAQFF	TGTGCCAGCAGCTTTCCCGGACAGGGAGCGCAGTTCTTC
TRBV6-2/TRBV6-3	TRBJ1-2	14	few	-	CASSYSGLESGYTF	TGTGCCAGCAGTTATTCGGGTCTGGAGTCTGGCTACACCTTC
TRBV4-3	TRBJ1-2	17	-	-	CASSQDRQGPPYYGYTF	TGCGCCAGCAGCCAAGATAGGCAGGGGCCCCCATACTATGGCTACACCTTC
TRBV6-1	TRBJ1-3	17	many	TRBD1	CASSENGQGHSGNTIYF	TGTGCCAGCAGTGAAAACGGACAGGGTCACTCTGGAAACACCATATATTTT
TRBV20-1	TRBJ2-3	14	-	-	CSAIRQSSTDTQYF	TGCAGTGCTATTCGGCAGTCTAGCACAGATACGCAGTATTTT